These T cell receptor beta chains were read from a single sample in a study of cytomegalovirus exposure and HLA in healthy donors. Only in-frame clones appear in the TCRdb table, and some are missing; sequencing was by immunoSEQ multiplex PCR. The data contain about 170,000 clones, approximately 81% of them seen just once; the ten biggest clones take up 0.77%. Specimen: PBMCs. Source of these receptors: a woman between 18 and 30 years old in good health and CMV-seronegative. Each CDR3 is given with its conserved first and last residue. D genes are given only for firm matches. The listing skips clone size in some rows; elsewhere it reads once, few, many or a size class.

clone_size d_call j_call cdr3_length v_call cdr3_nt cdr3_aa
NA TRBD1 TRBJ1-2 17 TRBV4-1 TGCGCCAGCAGCCAACCCCCCGGCCGGGATCAGGGGGATGGCTACACCTTC CASSQPPGRDQGDGYTF
NA TRBD2 TRBJ2-3 14 TRBV10-2 TGCGCCAGCGGAGCGGGAGGAAGGTCAGATACGCAGTATTTT CASGAGGRSDTQYF
NA TRBD2 TRBJ2-3 16 TRBV10-2 TGCGCCAGCAGTCAACTAGCGGGGGGTCTCACAGATACGCAGTATTTT CASSQLAGGLTDTQYF
NA NA TRBJ2-7 13 TRBV14 TGTGCCAGCAGCCAAATCAGGGTTAACGAGCAGTACTTC CASSQIRVNEQYF
once NA TRBJ1-4 17 TRBV28 TGTGCCAGCAGTTTAGTAGGGGGAGGGCTTCGTCGTGAAAAACTGTTTTTT CASSLVGGGLRREKLFF
few NA TRBJ1-5 17 TRBV7-7 TGTGCTAGCAGGTCTCTTTTGAGGCTATATAGCAATCAGCCCCAGCATTTT CASRSLLRLYSNQPQHF
NA NA TRBJ2-7 15 TRBV2 TGTGCCAGCACACAGACCTTAGCGAGGCCCTACGAGCAGTACTTC CASTQTLARPYEQYF
few TRBD2 TRBJ2-3 20 TRBV4-2 TGTGCCAGCAGCCAAGTTCGCGGACAACAAACGGGGGGGGGCACAGATACGCAGTATTTT CASSQVRGQQTGGGTDTQYF
NA TRBD2 TRBJ2-5 14 TRBV25-1 TGTGCCAGTCGGACTAGCGGGCCCCAAGAGACCCAGTACTTC CASRTSGPQETQYF
NA NA TRBJ2-7 15 TRBV11-1 TGTGCCAGCAGCTTAGAGCCCCTACAGGGTTACGAGCAGTACTTC CASSLEPLQGYEQYF
NA NA TRBJ2-7 14 TRBV5-1 TGCGCCAGCAGCCTGTGGCGGGATGAATACGAGCAGTACTTC CASSLWRDEYEQYF
NA NA TRBJ1-1 15 TRBV25-1 TGTGCCAGCAGTGAATTTGGAGGAGGCGGCACTGAAGCTTTCTTT CASSEFGGGGTEAFF
once TRBD2 TRBJ2-2 14 TRBV6-5 TGTGCCACCAAGAGCGGGAGGGCCTCCGGGGAGCTGTTTTTT CATKSGRASGELFF
NA NA TRBJ2-2 15 TRBV6-5 TGTGCCAGCGCCAGGGGTCCTGTCAACACCGGGGAGCTGTTTTTT CASARGPVNTGELFF
NA TRBD2 TRBJ2-1 15 TRBV4-2 TGTGCCAGCAGCCAAGAGGGACTAGTGGGCAATGAGCAGTTCTTC CASSQEGLVGNEQFF
NA TRBD1 TRBJ2-2 16 TRBV2 TGTGCCAGCAGTAAGGACAGGGGAATTAACACCGGGGAGCTGTTTTTT CASSKDRGINTGELFF
NA NA TRBJ2-5 15 TRBV6-1 TGTGCCAGCAGTGAAGGGACAATCTTCGGGGAGACCCAGTACTTC CASSEGTIFGETQYF
NA NA TRBJ1-5 14 TRBV19 TGTGCCAGTAGTTTCCCAAATAGCAATCAGCCCCAGCATTTT CASSFPNSNQPQHF